This passage covers 24 T cell receptor beta chains from one sample sequenced in a study of shared clonotypes between healthy human individuals (dated by TCRdb to 2019 to 2021). The method behind the library was the immunoSEQ multiplex PCR assay. In its TCRdb copy, this immuneACCESS table keeps in-frame sequences only and misses some clones. Where compared with another copy, unresolved V genes explain less than half of these, and the others have no known cause. The sample records over 2 million clones, around 96% of which are singletons. 1% to 1.3% of the sample is held by the ten biggest clonotypes. For the CD8 naive samples, CD45RO-negative cells were positively selected for CCR7, yielding a CD45RA+CCR7+ population from which TemRA cells were excluded. Sequencing used naive CD8+ T cells sorted from blood. The cell subset or site tag for this specimen amounts to: CD45RA+CCR7+. Every receptor here comes from a man younger than 35 in good health.

The V gene is TRBV10-3, the J gene TRBJ2-3; TRBD2 might be the D (5 bases). Between the trimmed V and J ends, which lost 11 bases and 0 bases, there was a span of 12 bases. Germline V lookup: CDR1 ENHRY, CDR2 SYGVKD. CDR3 length: 13 residues. The CDR3 DNA reads as TGTGCCCCCGGAGGTACCAGCACAGATACGCAGTATTTT. It encodes CAPGGTSTDTQYF.

The chain carries TRBV4-1 and TRBJ2-7; D remains ambiguous. The CDR3 consists of 15 residues. Deletions cut 1 base from V and 2 bases from J, with 12 bases between. CDR1 is MGHRA, CDR2 YSYEKL, per germline. This CDR3 is CASSQAIVDAYEQYF. The CDR3 DNA is TGCGCCAGCAGCCAAGCGATTGTCGACGCCTACGAGCAGTACTTC.

This clone has just one count. The same CDR3 also results from other DNA sequences found in this sample. The chain couples TRBV4-1 to TRBJ1-1; D call uncertain. The CDR3 totals 15 residues. Looked up from germline, CDR1 is MGHRA and CDR2 is YSYEKL. Trimming took off 0 bases at V and 0 bases at J, with 8 bases between the two ends. CDR3 sequence: CASSQEGGLNTEAFF. CDR3 in DNA: TGCGCCAGCAGCCAAGAAGGAGGATTGAACACTGAAGCTTTCTTT.

This rearrangement joins TRBV14 to TRBJ2-7, with 9 bases that match TRBD2. CDR1 and CDR2 from the germline V gene are SGHDN and FVKESK. The V gene end was trimmed by 4 bases and the J gene end by 3 bases; junction bases not matched to a gene: 4. CDR3 length: 14 residues. This chain's CDR3 is CASSPHSGSYEQYF. The CDR3 DNA reads as TGTGCCAGCAGCCCCCATAGCGGGAGCTACGAGCAGTACTTC.

Remarks on this clone: The junction does not match germline at one end; this may be a read error. V and J are TRBV6-5 and TRBJ2-1, with a weak D call TRBD2 (6 bases). CDR1 is MNHEY, CDR2 SVGAGI, per germline. The length of the CDR3 is 12 residues. The CDR3 is CASSYGGFERIF. As DNA, the CDR3 is TGTGCCAGCAGTTACGGAGGGTTCGAAAGGATCTTC.

CDR3: CASSWRGARQETQYF. DNA of the CDR3: TGTGCCAGCAGTTGGCGGGGGGCGCGACAAGAGACCCAGTACTTC. The chain carries TRBV28 and TRBJ2-5, with 8 positions matching TRBD2. Germline loops: CDR1 MDHEN, CDR2 SYDVKM. V lost 4 bases and J lost 2; bases outside the gene matches: 6. The CDR3 is made up of 15 amino acids.

The chain combines TRBV11-1 with TRBJ2-2; the match to TRBD1 covers 9 bases. The germline V gene has CDR1 SGHAT and CDR2 FQDESV (reference sequence). V gave up 4 bases and J gave up 1 base; unmatched junction bases: 4. This CDR3 is built from 16 residues. In nucleotides, the CDR3 is TGTGCCAGCAGCTGGGCGGGACAGGGGAACACCGGGGAGCTGTTTTTT. Protein product: CASSWAGQGNTGELFF.

The CDR3 is CASSLKAGGLLYNEQFF. The CDR3 nucleotides read TGTGCCAGCAGCTTGAAAGCGGGAGGGCTCCTATACAATGAGCAGTTCTTC. J is TRBJ2-1 and V is TRBV11-2; 10 positions match TRBD2. V shed 3 bases and J 4 bases; nucleotides not matched to a gene: 9. Germline CDR1 is SGHAT and CDR2 is FQNNGV. This CDR3 is built from 17 residues.

As DNA, the CDR3 is TGTGCCAGCAGCCCCCAGGACCAAAGCGCCGGGGAGCTGTTTTTT. It encodes CASSPQDQSAGELFF. The rearrangement uses TRBV13 and TRBJ2-2; unclear D gene. V shed 5 bases and J shed 6 bases, with 16 bases lying between them. This CDR3 comprises 15 residues. From germline, CDR1 is PRHDT and CDR2 FYEKMQ (reference sequence).

This chain links TRBV6-1 with TRBJ2-1; D is unresolved. The germline gives CDR1 MNHNS, CDR2 SASEGT. Trimming left V 2 bases short and J 6 bases short, with 14 bases between. This CDR3 contains 15 residues. The CDR3 spells CASSEWPGLSNEQFF. CDR3 nucleotide sequence: TGTGCCAGCAGTGAATGGCCAGGCCTGAGCAATGAGCAGTTCTTC.

This chain connects TRBV5-4 to TRBJ2-3; TRBD2 is a possible D gene (6 bases). CDR1 is SGHNT, CDR2 YYREEE, per germline (reference sequence). This CDR3 is built from 20 residues. V lost 0 bases and J lost 0, with 23 bases in between. The CDR3 region has the DNA TGTGCCAGCAGCTTGGATGAATTTGGGAGGCTCACATACAGCACAGATACGCAGTATTTT. Residues: CASSLDEFGRLTYSTDTQYF.

The chain links TRBV16 to TRBJ2-7; D may be TRBD1 (6 bases). This CDR3 has 13 amino acids. Germline loops: CDR1 KGHSY, CDR2 FQNENV. Trimming left V 0 bases short and J 5 bases short, with 8 bases between. For the CDR3, the DNA is TGTGCCAGCAGCCAATCGGCAGGGGACGAGCAGTACTTC. Protein: CASSQSAGDEQYF.

The chain couples TRBV9 to TRBJ2-2; D gene uncertain. Looked up from germline, CDR1 is SGDLS and CDR2 is YYNGEE. This CDR3 is 13 amino acids long. Deletions cut 0 bases from V and 7 bases from J, with 7 bases between. CDR3: CASSVGTLGELFF. The DNA of the CDR3 is TGTGCCAGCAGCGTAGGGACGCTCGGGGAGCTGTTTTTT.

The CDR3 protein is CASSGGGGSGRNYEQYF. DNA of the CDR3: TGCGCCAGCAGTGGGGGGGGAGGTAGCGGGAGAAACTACGAGCAGTACTTC. The chain couples TRBV10-2 to TRBJ2-7, with 9 nucleotides matching TRBD2. V was pared by 4 bases and J by 3 bases, with 13 bases of the junction left unmatched. The germline V gene encodes CDR1 WSHSY and CDR2 SAAADI. This CDR3 comprises 17 residues.

The CDR3 nucleotides read TGCAGCGTGCCCCGCGGGACTCTAGACTACAATGAGCAGTTCTTC. Translating it yields CSVPRGTLDYNEQFF. The rearrangement links TRBV29-1 to TRBJ2-1; possibly TRBD2 for D (6 bases). The CDR3 loop spans 15 amino acids. V was clipped by 6 bases and J by 3 bases, with 18 bases between them. Germline V CDR1 and CDR2: SQVTM, ANQGSEA.

The J gene is TRBJ2-7, the V gene TRBV5-1, with a possible D match to TRBD1 (5 bases). Germline values: CDR1 SGHRS, CDR2 YFSETQ. The CDR3 covers 14 residues. Trimming shortened V by 4 bases and J by 3 bases, and 14 bases separated the two germline ends. CDR3 coding DNA: TGCGCCAGCAGCCTGGACACCGGCTTCTACGAGCAGTACTTC. Amino acids: CASSLDTGFYEQYF. Full variable domain (missing parts from reference TRBV5-1 and TRBJ2-7): KAGVTQTPRYLIKTRGQQVTLSCSPISGHRSVSWYQQTPGQGLQFLFEYFSETQRNKGNFPGRFSGRQFSNSRSEMNVSTLELGDSALYLCASSLDTGFYEQYFGPGTRLTVT.

The J gene is TRBJ1-1, the V gene TRBV7-9; weak D call: TRBD1 (5 bases). Per the germline V gene, CDR1 is SEHNR and CDR2 is FQNEAQ (reference sequence). The CDR3 covers 14 residues. The germline V and J ends were trimmed by 1 base and 4 bases, with 10 bases remaining between them. CDR3: CASSLGEGTTEAFF. The CDR3 nucleotides read TGTGCCAGCAGCTTAGGGGAGGGGACCACTGAAGCTTTCTTT.

J is TRBJ2-7 and V is TRBV4-1; no firm D call. Trimming left V 0 bases short and J 2 bases short, with 8 bases between. Germline V gene sequence: CDR1 MGHRA, CDR2 YSYEKL. The CDR3 extends over 14 amino acids. The CDR3 nucleotides read TGCGCCAGCAGCCAAGAGCCGGGCCCCTACGAGCAGTACTTC. The encoded protein is CASSQEPGPYEQYF.

The chain uses TRBV7-9 and TRBJ2-2; 7 bases fit TRBD2. Germline CDR1 is SEHNR and CDR2 is FQNEAQ (reference sequence). The junction had 5 bases not matched to a gene; V was cut back by 3 bases and J by 4 bases. The CDR3 loop spans 15 amino acids. As DNA, the CDR3 is TGTGCCAGCAGCTTCGGACTAGTCCCCACCGGGGAGCTGTTTTTT. Protein: CASSFGLVPTGELFF.

V gene TRBV4-1 combines with J gene TRBJ2-5; a possible D gene is TRBD2 (6 bases). Trimming cost V 4 bases and J 5 bases, with 14 bases left between them. The length of the CDR3 is 14 residues. Germline V gives CDR1 MGHRA, CDR2 YSYEKL. DNA of the CDR3: TGCGCCAGCAGCCTCCCCGGGAGTGACGAGACCCAGTACTTC. Encoded protein: CASSLPGSDETQYF.

V and J are TRBV4-1 and TRBJ2-7; TRBD2 aligns across 9 bases. Germline CDR1 MGHRA, CDR2 YSYEKL. The trim removed 1 base at V and 2 bases at J, leaving 6 bases unmatched. CDR3 length: 16 amino acids. CDR3 loop: CASSQASASGTYEQYF. In nucleotides, the CDR3 is TGCGCCAGCAGCCAAGCCTCGGCTAGCGGGACCTACGAGCAGTACTTC.

This rearrangement joins TRBV5-4 to TRBJ2-1; TRBD2 agrees at 7 bases. V trimming: 1 base; J trimming: 2 bases; junction bases outside the gene matches: 3. This CDR3 is 15 amino acids long. Germline V gives CDR1 SGHNT, CDR2 YYREEE (reference sequence). As DNA, the CDR3 is TGTGCCAGCAGCTTGCGGCGGGAGACCTACAATGAGCAGTTCTTC. Translating gives CASSLRRETYNEQFF.

On this clone itself: The sample holds other DNA sequences that translate to the same CDR3. This sequence joins TRBV27 and TRBJ2-7, with 8 bases matching TRBD2. Looked up from germline, CDR1 is MNHEY and CDR2 is SMNVEV (reference sequence). Losses at the gene ends were 3 bases for V and 2 bases for J; bases not matched to a gene: 3. The CDR3 runs 14 residues. The CDR3 region is CASSLGGGTYEQYF. CDR3 in DNA: TGTGCCAGCAGTTTGGGCGGGGGGACCTACGAGCAGTACTTC.

V and J are TRBV28 and TRBJ2-7; 8 positions agree with TRBD1. With 11 bases clipped from V and 2 bases from J, the junction kept 11 bases outside the gene matches. Germline values: CDR1 MDHEN, CDR2 SYDVKM. The CDR3 runs to 14 residues. CDR3 DNA: TGTGCCGCCCATAAGGGGACAGGACCCTACGAGCAGTACTTC. As protein: CAAHKGTGPYEQYF.